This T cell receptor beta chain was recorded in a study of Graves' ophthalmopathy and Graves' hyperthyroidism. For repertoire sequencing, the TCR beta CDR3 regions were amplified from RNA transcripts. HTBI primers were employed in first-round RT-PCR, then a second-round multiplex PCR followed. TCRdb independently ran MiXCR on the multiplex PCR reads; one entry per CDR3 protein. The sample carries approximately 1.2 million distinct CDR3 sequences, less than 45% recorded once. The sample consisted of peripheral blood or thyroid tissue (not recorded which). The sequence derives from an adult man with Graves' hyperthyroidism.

The CDR3 sequence: CASSLVAEDRGAGELFF. In DNA, the CDR3 is TGTGCCAGCAGCTTAGTGGCAGAGGACAGGGGGGCCGGGGAGCTGTTTTTT. The chain recombines TRBV7-8 with TRBJ2-2; 10 positions agree with TRBD1. Germline-derived CDR1 and CDR2 are SGHVS and FQNEAQ. The CDR3 spans 17 residues. V was clipped by 1 base and J by 6 bases; unmatched bases: 8.